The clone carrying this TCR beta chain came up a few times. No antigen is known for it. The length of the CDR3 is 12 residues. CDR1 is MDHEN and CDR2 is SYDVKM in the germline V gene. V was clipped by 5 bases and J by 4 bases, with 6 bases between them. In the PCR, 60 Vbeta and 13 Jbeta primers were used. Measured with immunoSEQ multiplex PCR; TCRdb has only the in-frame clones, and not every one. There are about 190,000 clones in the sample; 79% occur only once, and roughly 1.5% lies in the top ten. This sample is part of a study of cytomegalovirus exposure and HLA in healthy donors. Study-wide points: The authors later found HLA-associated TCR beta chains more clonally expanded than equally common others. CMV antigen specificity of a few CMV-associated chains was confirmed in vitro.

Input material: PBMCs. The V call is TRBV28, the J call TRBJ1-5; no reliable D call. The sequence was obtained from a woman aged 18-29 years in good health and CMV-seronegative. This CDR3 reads CASSGQNQPQHF. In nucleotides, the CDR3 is TGTGCCAGCAGTGGGCAGAATCAGCCCCAGCATTTT.